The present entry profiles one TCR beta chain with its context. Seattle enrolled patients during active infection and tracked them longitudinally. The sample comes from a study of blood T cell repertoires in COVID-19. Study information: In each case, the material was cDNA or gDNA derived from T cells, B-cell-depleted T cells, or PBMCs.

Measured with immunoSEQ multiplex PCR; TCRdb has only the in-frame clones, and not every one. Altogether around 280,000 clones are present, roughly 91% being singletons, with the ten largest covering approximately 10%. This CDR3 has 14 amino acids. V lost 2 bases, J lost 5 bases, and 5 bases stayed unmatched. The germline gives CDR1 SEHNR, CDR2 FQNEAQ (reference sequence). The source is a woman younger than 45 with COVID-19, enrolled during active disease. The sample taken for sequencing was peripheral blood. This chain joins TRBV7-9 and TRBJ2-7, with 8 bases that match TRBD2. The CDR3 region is CASSLRGGGHEQYF. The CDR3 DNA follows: TGTGCCAGCAGCTTACGGGGGGGCGGCCACGAGCAGTACTTC.